This paragraph reports one T cell receptor (beta chain). This entry comes from a study of blood T cell repertoires in COVID-19. In the study overall: Collection of acute and convalescent COVID-19 samples took place in the United States, Italy and Spain. The analysed material was cDNA or gDNA that came from T cells, B-cell-depleted T cells, or PBMCs.

In the source study's methods: By means of reference gene primer amplification, nucleated cell counts were estimated. Produced via immunoSEQ multiplex PCR; TCRdb's table is partial and in-frame only. V, J and clone size derive from that table, while D and trimming were established from the DNA sequence. Of a few hundred thousand clones listed, 65% to 85% are singletons. The TCR originated in a human donor in a cohort sampled during active COVID-19. Sequencing was carried out using peripheral blood.

CDR3 sequence: CASRPYRGRPDTQYF. Here the CDR3 DNA reads TGTGCCAGCAGACCTTACAGGGGGCGGCCAGATACGCAGTATTTT. The chain recombines TRBV5-4 with TRBJ2-3, with 9 positions matching TRBD1. Germline V gene sequence: CDR1 SGHNT, CDR2 YYREEE (reference sequence). This CDR3 contains 15 residues. The ends lost 5 bases at V and 4 bases at J; junction bases unmatched: 8.